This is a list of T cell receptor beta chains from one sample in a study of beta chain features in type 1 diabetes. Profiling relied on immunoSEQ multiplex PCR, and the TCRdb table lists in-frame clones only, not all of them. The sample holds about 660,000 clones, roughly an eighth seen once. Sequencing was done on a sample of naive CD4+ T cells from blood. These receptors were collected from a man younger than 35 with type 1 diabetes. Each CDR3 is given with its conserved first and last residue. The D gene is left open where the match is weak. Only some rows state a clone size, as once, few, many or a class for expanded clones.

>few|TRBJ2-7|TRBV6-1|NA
CASVETDAPYEQYF
TGTGCCAGCGTTGAAACGGACGCCCCCTACGAGCAGTACTTC
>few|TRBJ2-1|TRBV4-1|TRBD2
CASSHDGRAGSYNEQFF
TGCGCCAGCAGCCATGACGGTCGAGCGGGGTCCTACAATGAGCAGTTCTTC
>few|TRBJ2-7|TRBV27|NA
CASWGEQRGGLTCEQYF
TGTGCCAGTTGGGGAGAACAACGTGGGGGGCTGACGTGCGAGCAGTACTTC
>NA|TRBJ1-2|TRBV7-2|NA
CASSPTGSYGYTF
TGTGCCAGCAGCCCTACAGGGAGTTACGGCTACACCTTC
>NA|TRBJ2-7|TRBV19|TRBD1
CASSWSRGTYEQYF
TGTGCCAGTAGTTGGAGCAGGGGGACCTACGAGCAGTACTTC
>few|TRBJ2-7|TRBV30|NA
CAWNLGLSYEQYF
TGTGCCTGGAATCTAGGGCTCTCCTACGAGCAGTACTTC
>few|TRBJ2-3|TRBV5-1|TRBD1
CASSYGQAAADTQYF
TGCGCCAGCAGCTACGGACAGGCGGCAGCAGATACGCAGTATTTT
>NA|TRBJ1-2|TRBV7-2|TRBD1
CASSLVGQGAGGYTF
TGTGCCAGCAGCTTAGTGGGACAGGGGGCTGGTGGCTACACCTTC
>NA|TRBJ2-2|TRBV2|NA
CASSPNTNTGELFF
TGTGCCAGCAGTCCAAACACGAACACCGGGGAGCTGTTTTTT
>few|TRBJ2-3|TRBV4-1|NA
CASSHRTQGRRTDTQYF
TGCGCCAGCAGCCACAGAACTCAGGGACGGCGCACAGATACGCAGTATTTT
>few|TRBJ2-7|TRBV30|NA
CAWSLYNGQVEQYF
TGTGCCTGGAGTCTCTATAATGGGCAGGTCGAGCAGTACTTC
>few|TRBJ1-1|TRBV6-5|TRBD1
CASSRQGSNTEAFF
TGTGCCAGCAGTCGACAGGGTTCGAACACTGAAGCTTTCTTT
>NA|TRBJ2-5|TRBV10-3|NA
CAIGQQDSETQYF
TGTGCCATCGGGCAACAGGACTCAGAGACCCAGTACTTC
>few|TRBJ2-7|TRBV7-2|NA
CASSLVGGQSTSSYEQYF
TGTGCCAGCAGCTTAGTTGGCGGACAGTCGACCAGCTCCTACGAGCAGTACTTC
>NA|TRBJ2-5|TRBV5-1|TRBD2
CASSLAPAGAAAETQYF
TGCGCCAGCAGCTTGGCCCCAGCGGGGGCGGCCGCAGAGACCCAGTACTTC
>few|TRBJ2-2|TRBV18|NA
CASTTDTGELFF
TGTGCCAGCACTACAGACACCGGGGAGCTGTTTTTT
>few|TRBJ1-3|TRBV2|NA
CASSEDGSYSGNTIYF
TGTGCCAGCAGTGAAGACGGCAGCTACTCTGGAAACACCATATATTTT
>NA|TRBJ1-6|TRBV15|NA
CATSRNRAHSPLHF
TGTGCCACCAGCAGAAACAGGGCCCATTCACCCCTCCACTTT
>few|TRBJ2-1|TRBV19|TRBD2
CASSIGGSGGYNEQFF
TGTGCCAGTAGTATAGGCGGGAGCGGGGGCTACAATGAGCAGTTCTTC
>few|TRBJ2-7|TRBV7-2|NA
CASSFTRKRPSPYEQYF
TGTGCCAGCAGCTTTACCAGGAAGAGGCCTTCGCCCTACGAGCAGTACTTC
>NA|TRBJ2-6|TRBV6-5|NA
CASKGLNSGANVLTF
TGTGCCAGCAAGGGCCTAAACTCTGGGGCCAACGTCCTGACTTTC
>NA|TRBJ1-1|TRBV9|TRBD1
CASSPRTGGFTEAFF
TGTGCCAGCAGCCCTCGGACAGGGGGCTTCACTGAAGCTTTCTTT
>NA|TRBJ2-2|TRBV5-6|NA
CASSPVGAGNTGELFF
TGTGCCAGCAGCCCGGTCGGGGCGGGGAACACCGGGGAGCTGTTTTTT
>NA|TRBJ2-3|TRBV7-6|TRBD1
CASSLQGSTDTQYF
TGTGCCAGCAGCCTACAGGGGAGCACAGATACGCAGTATTTT
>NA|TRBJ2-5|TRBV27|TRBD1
CASRSLGQAEETQYF
TGTGCCAGCAGGAGTCTGGGACAGGCCGAAGAGACCCAGTACTTC